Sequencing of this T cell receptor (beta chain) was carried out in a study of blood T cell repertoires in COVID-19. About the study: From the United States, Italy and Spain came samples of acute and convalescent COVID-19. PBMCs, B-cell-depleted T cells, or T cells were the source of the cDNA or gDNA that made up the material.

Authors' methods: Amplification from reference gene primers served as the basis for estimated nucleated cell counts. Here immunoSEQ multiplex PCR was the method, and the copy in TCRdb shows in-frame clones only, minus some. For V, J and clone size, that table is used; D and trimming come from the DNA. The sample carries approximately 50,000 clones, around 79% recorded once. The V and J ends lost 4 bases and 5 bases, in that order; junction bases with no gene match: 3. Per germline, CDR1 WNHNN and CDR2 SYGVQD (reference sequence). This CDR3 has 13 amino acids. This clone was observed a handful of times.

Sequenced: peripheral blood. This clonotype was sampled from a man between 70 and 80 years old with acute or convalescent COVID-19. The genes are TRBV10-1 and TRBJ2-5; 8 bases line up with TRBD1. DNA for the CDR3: TGCGCCAGCAGTGCAGGGGGCCAGGAGACCCAGTACTTC. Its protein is CASSAGGQETQYF.